The rows below give T cell receptor beta chains drawn from one sample of a study of CD8 T cells in Susac syndrome. TCRdb processed the immunoSEQ multiplex PCR reads anew with MiXCR; each CDR3 protein has one entry. Of 100,000 to 150,000 distinct CDR3 sequences detected, about 94% appear once; the ten largest clones hold roughly 0.087%. The sample consisted of CD4+ T cells from PBMCs. The origin of the receptors is a human donor in good health. The CDR3 runs from the conserved cysteine through the conserved F or W.

j_call v_call cdr3_aa
TRBJ2-5 TRBV20-1 CSARDGQGMKTQYF
TRBJ2-2 TRBV4-3 CASSHLGLAGVRGELFF
TRBJ1-5 TRBV12-3/TRBV12-4 CASSLGRYNQPQHF
TRBJ2-5 TRBV12-3/TRBV12-4 CASSPSGRGQTQYF
TRBJ2-7 TRBV5-1 CASSLVGAGLEQYF
TRBJ2-1 TRBV7-9 CASSSVTLGEQFF
TRBJ2-7 TRBV6-5 CASSQELGEQYF
TRBJ2-1 TRBV6-5 CASSYGVSYNEQFF
TRBJ2-2 TRBV9 CASSAKTILNTGELFF
TRBJ1-1 TRBV6-6 CASSTGWVNTEAFF
TRBJ2-2 TRBV11-2 CASSLALAGLTGELFF
TRBJ2-7 TRBV21-1 CATSYLGGRRDGEQYF
TRBJ1-6 TRBV30 CAWSLAGVQNSPLHF
TRBJ1-3 TRBV5-1 CASSLDGGPSSGNTIYF
TRBJ1-1 TRBV10-3 CATRDGDMNTEAFF
TRBJ1-3 TRBV12-3/TRBV12-4 CAFAKGARGNTIYF
TRBJ1-4 TRBV10-3 CAISEHGQGEMVKLFF